These 15 T cell receptor beta chains originate from one sample sequenced in a study of blood T cell repertoires in COVID-19. Assay: immunoSEQ multiplex PCR; the TCRdb copy retains only in-frame clones and omits some. The table lists about 180,000 clones, roughly 83% of them singletons. Sequencing was done on a sample of peripheral blood. The receptors derive from a woman in her sixties with acute or convalescent COVID-19.

The chain links TRBV18 to TRBJ2-5, with unresolved D. The CDR3 contains 13 residues. The V gene's germline CDR1 is KGHSH and CDR2 LQKENI. V was trimmed by 3 bases and J by 2 bases, leaving 7 bases between them. CDR3 in DNA: TGTGCCAGCTCACCGACTCTACAAGAGACCCAGTACTTC. Amino acid sequence: CASSPTLQETQYF.

This clone was found once. V gene TRBV27 combines with J gene TRBJ1-5; D not resolved. The length of the CDR3 is 13 residues. CDR1 MNHEY and CDR2 SMNVEV come from the germline V gene (reference sequence). Trimming pared 2 bases from V and 5 bases from J, leaving 7 bases between. The CDR3 region is CASSLRGYQPQHF. CDR3 DNA: TGTGCCAGCAGTTTAAGAGGGTATCAGCCCCAGCATTTT.

A few counts support this clone. DNA for the CDR3: TGTGCCACAGGGGTCCGGGACACCATATATTTT. Its protein is CATGVRDTIYF. This chain joins TRBV15 and TRBJ1-3; D may be TRBD1 (5 bases). Trimming took 9 bases from V and 8 from J, leaving 11 bases between them. CDR3 length: 11 amino acids. CDR1 LNHNV and CDR2 YYDKDF come from the germline V gene (reference sequence).

The chain joins TRBV20-1 to TRBJ2-7; unclear D gene. CDR3 length equals 11 residues. Trimming removed 1 base from V and 3 bases from J, with 4 bases in between. Germline-derived CDR1 and CDR2 are DFQATT and SNEGSKA (reference sequence). DNA of the CDR3: TGCAGTGCTAGAGTCCACTACGAGCAGTACTTC. As protein: CSARVHYEQYF.

V and J are TRBV7-3 and TRBJ2-1; D remains unclear. Between the trimmed V and J ends, which lost 6 bases and 1 base, there was a span of 10 bases. The CDR3 contains 14 residues. Per the germline V gene, CDR1 is SGHTA and CDR2 is FQGTGA. In DNA, the CDR3 is TGTGCCAGCAGTCCAGTTCATTCCTACAATGAGCAGTTCTTC. Residues: CASSPVHSYNEQFF.

The chain has TRBV9 and TRBJ2-3; 12 nucleotides agree with TRBD2. The V gene's germline CDR1 is SGDLS and CDR2 YYNGEE. The CDR3 spans 17 residues. The V gene end was trimmed by 1 base and the J gene end by 3 bases; junction bases not matched to a gene: 6. The CDR3 coding sequence is TGTGCCAGCAGCGTATCTAGCGGGGGGGCTTTGACAGATACGCAGTATTTT. This translates into CASSVSSGGALTDTQYF.

V gene TRBV19 combines with J gene TRBJ2-3, with 10 positions matching TRBD1. CDR3 length: 16 amino acids. Germline V gene lookup returns CDR1 LNHDA and CDR2 SQIVND (reference sequence). V shed 4 bases, J shed 2 bases, and the junction held 6 bases outside the gene matches. CDR3 bases: TGTGCCAGTAGTAACTCCCGACAGGGGGCCACAGATACGCAGTATTTT. Residues: CASSNSRQGATDTQYF.

V and J are TRBV18 and TRBJ1-2; 10 bases fit TRBD1. CDR1 is KGHSH and CDR2 is LQKENI in the germline V gene. V gave up 1 base and J gave up 6 bases; unmatched junction bases: 8. The CDR3 runs to 16 residues. The CDR3: CASSPRGTGTGDGYTF. CDR3 nucleotides: TGTGCCAGCTCACCACGGGGGACCGGGACAGGGGATGGCTACACCTTC.

The chain employs TRBV4-1 and TRBJ1-6, with D tentatively TRBD1 (5 bases). With 0 bases removed from V and 13 bases from J, the gap between germline ends came to 13 bases. Germline V CDR1 and CDR2: MGHRA, YSYEKL. The CDR3 has 14 amino acids. CDR3 amino acids: CASSQDRVGGPLHF. For the CDR3, the DNA is TGCGCCAGCAGCCAAGACAGGGTTGGTGGTCCCCTCCACTTT.

The chain couples TRBV5-1 to TRBJ2-7, with D possibly TRBD1 on 6 matching bases. The CDR3 contains 16 residues. Trimming removed 0 bases from V and 2 bases from J, with 15 bases in between. Germline V gene sequence: CDR1 SGHRS, CDR2 YFSETQ. As DNA, the CDR3 is TGCGCCAGCAGCTTGGTATCGACAGGACCAACCTACGAGCAGTACTTC. It is translated as CASSLVSTGPTYEQYF.

This chain links TRBV7-6 with TRBJ1-4; 7 nucleotides match TRBD1. Germline V CDR1 and CDR2: SGHVS, FNYEAQ. This CDR3 spans 16 amino acids. V dropped 5 bases and J dropped 4; count of bases not matched to a gene: 10. CDR3 coding DNA: TGTGCCAGCAGCAACCGGGACAGCCCAAATAATGAAAAACTGTTTTTT. Amino acids: CASSNRDSPNNEKLFF. The entire variable domain, with the rest obtained from reference TRBV7-6 and TRBJ1-4, is as follows: GAGVSQSPRYKVTKRGQDVALRCDPISGHVSLYWYRQALGQGPEFLTYFNYEAQQDKSGLPNDRFSAERPEGSISTLTIQRTEQRDSAMYRCASSNRDSPNNEKLFFGSGTQLSVL.

The V gene is TRBV6-2 or TRBV6-3, the J gene TRBJ1-5; D gene ambiguous. The CDR3 sequence is 15 residues long. V shed 2 bases and J shed 2 bases, with 10 bases lying between them. Per germline, CDR1 MNHEY and CDR2 SVGEGT. CDR3: CASSYPGSRNQPQHF. Written as DNA, the CDR3 is TGTGCCAGCAGTTACCCGGGGTCCCGCAATCAGCCCCAGCATTTT.

The CDR3 nucleotides are TGTGCCAGCAGCGTTCGAGCGGGGAGCTCCTACAATGAGCAGTTCTTC. As protein: CASSVRAGSSYNEQFF. The chain is built from TRBV9 and TRBJ2-1, with 7 bases aligning to TRBD2. V lost 2 bases, J lost 0 bases, and 5 bases stayed unmatched. The CDR3 sequence is 16 residues long. Germline CDR1 and CDR2: SGDLS and YYNGEE. The variable domain in full, with the rest retrieved from reference TRBV9 and TRBJ2-1, is DSGVTQTPKHLITATGQRVTLRCSPRSGDLSVYWYQQSLDQGLQFLIQYYNGEERAKGNILERFSAQQFPDLHSELNLSSLELGDSALYFCASSVRAGSSYNEQFFGPGTRLTVL.

The J gene is TRBJ1-2, the V gene TRBV29-1; D perhaps matches TRBD1 (6 bases). From germline, CDR1 is SQVTM and CDR2 ANQGSEA. Trimming stripped 7 bases from V and 0 bases from J, with 9 bases between. The CDR3 extends over 12 amino acids. Here the CDR3 DNA reads TGCAGCGCCGGACAGACTAACTATGGCTACACCTTC. Translating it yields CSAGQTNYGYTF.

The chain recombines TRBV6-5 with TRBJ2-5, with TRBD1 matching 9 bases. Germline assignment: CDR1 MNHEY and CDR2 SVGAGI. After removal of 5 bases from V and 5 bases from J, the junction contained 6 bases not matched to a gene. This CDR3 is 14 amino acids long. The CDR3 bases are TGTGCCAGCAGTACCCGAGGACAGGGGGAGACCCAGTACTTC. Residues: CASSTRGQGETQYF.